What follows is one T cell receptor beta chain and its context. What it recognizes is unknown. Possible read error: a much larger clone is one base away. The conserved final phenylalanine or tryptophan is absent from the CDR3, which likely points to a read error. This sample was taken from a study of breast tumors, draining lymph nodes, adjacent tissues. Study results and caveats: The data were judged consistent with most tumor T cells coming from lymph node and expanding in tumor. Compared with basal-like, luminal-like tumors shared significantly more repertoire with nontumor tissue. Tumor T cell lymph node origin was a supported hypothesis, not proven.

Breast cancer patients provided tissue from their axillary draining lymph nodes. TCRdb processed the multiplex PCR reads anew with MiXCR; each CDR3 protein has one entry. The profile shows fewer than 150,000 distinct CDR3 sequences, approximately 22% of them singletons. Material: axillary lymph node tissue. The receptor's source is a female donor with breast cancer. Some clones in this sample may be carry-over from other donors' samples.

The CDR3, as DNA: TGCAGTGCTAGTAAGGGGAGCTCCTACAATGAGCAGTTCCTC. Translating it yields CSASKGSSYNEQFL. The chain recombines TRBV20-1 with TRBJ2-1, with D perhaps TRBD1 or TRBD2 (5 bases each). CDR1 DFQATT and CDR2 SNEGSKA come from the germline V gene (reference sequence). This CDR3 region has 14 residues. Trimming took 3 bases from V and 0 from J, leaving 9 bases between them.